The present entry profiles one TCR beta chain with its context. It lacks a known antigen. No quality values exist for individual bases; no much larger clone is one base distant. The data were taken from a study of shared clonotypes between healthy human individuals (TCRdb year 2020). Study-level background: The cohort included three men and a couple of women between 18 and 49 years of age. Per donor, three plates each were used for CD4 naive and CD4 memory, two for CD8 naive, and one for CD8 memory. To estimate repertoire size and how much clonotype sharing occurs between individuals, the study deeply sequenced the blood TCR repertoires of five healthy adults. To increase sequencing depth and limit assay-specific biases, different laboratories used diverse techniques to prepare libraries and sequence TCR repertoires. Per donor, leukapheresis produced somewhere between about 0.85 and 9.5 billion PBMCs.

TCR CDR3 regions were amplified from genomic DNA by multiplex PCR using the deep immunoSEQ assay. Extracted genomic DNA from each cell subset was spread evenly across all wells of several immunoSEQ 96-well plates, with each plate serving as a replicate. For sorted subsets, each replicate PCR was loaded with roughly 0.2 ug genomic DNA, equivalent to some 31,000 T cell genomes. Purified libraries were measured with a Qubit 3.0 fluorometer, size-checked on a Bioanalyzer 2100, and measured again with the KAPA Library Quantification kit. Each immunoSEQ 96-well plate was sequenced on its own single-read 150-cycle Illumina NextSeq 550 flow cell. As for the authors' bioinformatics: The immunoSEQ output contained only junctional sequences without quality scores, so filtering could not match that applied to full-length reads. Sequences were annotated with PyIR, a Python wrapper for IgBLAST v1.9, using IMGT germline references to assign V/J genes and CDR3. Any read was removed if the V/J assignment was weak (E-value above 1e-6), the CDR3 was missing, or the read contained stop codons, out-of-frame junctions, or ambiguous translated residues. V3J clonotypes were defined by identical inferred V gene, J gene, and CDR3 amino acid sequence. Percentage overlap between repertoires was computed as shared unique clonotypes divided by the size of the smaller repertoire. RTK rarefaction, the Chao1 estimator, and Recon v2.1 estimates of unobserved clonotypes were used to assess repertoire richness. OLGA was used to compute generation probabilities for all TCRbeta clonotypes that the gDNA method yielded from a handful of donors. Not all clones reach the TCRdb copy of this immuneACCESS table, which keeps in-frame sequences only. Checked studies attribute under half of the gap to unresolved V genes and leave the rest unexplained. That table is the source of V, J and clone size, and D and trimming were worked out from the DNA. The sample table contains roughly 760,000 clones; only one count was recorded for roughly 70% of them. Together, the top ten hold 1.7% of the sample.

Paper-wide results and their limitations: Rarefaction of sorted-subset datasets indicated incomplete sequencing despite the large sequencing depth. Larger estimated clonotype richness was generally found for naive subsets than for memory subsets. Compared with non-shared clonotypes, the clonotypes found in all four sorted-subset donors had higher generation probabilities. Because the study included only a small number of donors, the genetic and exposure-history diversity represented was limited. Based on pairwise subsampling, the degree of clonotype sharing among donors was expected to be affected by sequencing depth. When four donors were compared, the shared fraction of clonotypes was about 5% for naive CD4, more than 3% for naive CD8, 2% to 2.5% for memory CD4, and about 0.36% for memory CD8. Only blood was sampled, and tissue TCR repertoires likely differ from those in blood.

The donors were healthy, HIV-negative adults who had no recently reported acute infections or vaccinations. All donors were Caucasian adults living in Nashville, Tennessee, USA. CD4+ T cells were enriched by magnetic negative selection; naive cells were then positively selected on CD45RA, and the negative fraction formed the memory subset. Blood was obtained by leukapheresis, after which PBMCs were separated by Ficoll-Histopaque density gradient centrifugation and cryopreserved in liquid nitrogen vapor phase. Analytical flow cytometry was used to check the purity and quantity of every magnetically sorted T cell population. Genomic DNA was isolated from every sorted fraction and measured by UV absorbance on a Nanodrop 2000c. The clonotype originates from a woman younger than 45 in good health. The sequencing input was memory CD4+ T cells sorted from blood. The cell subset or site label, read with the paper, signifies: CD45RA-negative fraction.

In nucleotide form, the sequence is TGTGCCAGCAGTTCTCCCGCGGGGGACGATTCACCCCTCCACTTT. This sequence encodes CASSSPAGDDSPLHF. Here the chain combines TRBV6-5 and TRBJ1-6; the D segment could be TRBD1, given 5 matching bases. Including the terminal cysteine and phenylalanine, the CDR3 comprises 15 residues. Left in the record is the CDR3 DNA by itself, 45 bases read in frame from the first base. Sequences MNHEY (CDR1) and SVGAGI (CDR2) are obtained from the germline V gene. V was cut back by 4 bases and J by 8 bases, leaving a gap of 15 bases between them.